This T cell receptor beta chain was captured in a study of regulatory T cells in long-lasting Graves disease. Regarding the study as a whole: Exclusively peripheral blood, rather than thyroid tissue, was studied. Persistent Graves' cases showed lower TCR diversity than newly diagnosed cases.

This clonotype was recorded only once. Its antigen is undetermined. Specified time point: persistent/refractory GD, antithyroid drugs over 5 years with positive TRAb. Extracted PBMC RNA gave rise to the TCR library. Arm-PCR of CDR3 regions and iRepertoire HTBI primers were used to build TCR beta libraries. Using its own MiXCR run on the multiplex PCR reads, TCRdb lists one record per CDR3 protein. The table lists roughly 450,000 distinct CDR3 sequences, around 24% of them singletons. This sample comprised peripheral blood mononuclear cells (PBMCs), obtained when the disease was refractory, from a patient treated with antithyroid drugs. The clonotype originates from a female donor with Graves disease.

The CDR3: CASSLEGRTGQPQHF. In DNA form, the CDR3 reads TGTGCCAGCAGCTTAGAGGGCCGAACGGGACAGCCCCAGCATTTT. The chain uses TRBV7-2 and TRBJ1-5; D unclear. Trimming took off 1 base at V and 7 bases at J, with 14 bases between the two ends. CDR3 length: 15 amino acids. Germline V gene sequence: CDR1 SGHTA, CDR2 FQGNSA.